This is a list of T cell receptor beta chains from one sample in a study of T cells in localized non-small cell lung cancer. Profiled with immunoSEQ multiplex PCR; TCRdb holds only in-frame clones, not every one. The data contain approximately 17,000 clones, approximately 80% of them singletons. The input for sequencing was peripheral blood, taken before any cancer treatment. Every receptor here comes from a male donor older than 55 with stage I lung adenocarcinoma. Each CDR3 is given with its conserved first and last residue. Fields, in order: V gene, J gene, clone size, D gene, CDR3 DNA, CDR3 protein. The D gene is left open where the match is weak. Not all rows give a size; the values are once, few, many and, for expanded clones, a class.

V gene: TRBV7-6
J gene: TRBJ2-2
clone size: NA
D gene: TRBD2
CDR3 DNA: TGTGCCAGCAGCCGTCTAGCCCCCCGGGGGGGCGGGGAGCTGTTTTTT
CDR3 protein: CASSRLAPRGGGELFF

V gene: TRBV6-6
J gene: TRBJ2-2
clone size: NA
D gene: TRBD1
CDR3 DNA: TGTGCCAGCAGTCAGGGACAGGGGGCATACACCGGGGAGCTGTTTTTT
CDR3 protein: CASSQGQGAYTGELFF

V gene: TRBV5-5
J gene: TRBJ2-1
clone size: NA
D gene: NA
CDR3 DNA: TGTGCCAGCAGCTTGGCCCCGGGGAAAGGGAATGAGCAGTTCTTC
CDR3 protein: CASSLAPGKGNEQFF

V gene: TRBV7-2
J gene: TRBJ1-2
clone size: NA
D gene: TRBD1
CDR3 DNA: TGTGCCAGCAGGCCGGGACAGGGGTGGCTTAAGCGTGGCTACACCTTC
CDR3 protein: CASRPGQGWLKRGYTF

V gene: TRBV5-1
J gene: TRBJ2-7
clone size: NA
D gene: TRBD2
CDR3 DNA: TGCGCCAGCAGCTTCCGGGAGGGTGGGGACGTATACGAGCAGTACTTC
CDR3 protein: CASSFREGGDVYEQYF

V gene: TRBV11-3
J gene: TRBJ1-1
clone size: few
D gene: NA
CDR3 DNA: TGTGCCAGCAGCTTCTCCTTAACCACTGAAGCTTTCTTT
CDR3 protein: CASSFSLTTEAFF

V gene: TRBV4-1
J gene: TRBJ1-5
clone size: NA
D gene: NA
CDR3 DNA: TGCGCCAGCAGCCAAGTGGGGACGCACAATCAGCCCCAGCATTTT
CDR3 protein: CASSQVGTHNQPQHF

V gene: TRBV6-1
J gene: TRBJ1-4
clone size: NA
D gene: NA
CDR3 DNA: TGTGCCAGCAGTGATTCGGGGAATGAAAAACTGTTTTTT
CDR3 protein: CASSDSGNEKLFF

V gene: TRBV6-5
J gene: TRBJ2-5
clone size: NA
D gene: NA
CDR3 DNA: TGTGCCAGCAGTTACCAGCCAGGGGTCCAAGAGACCCAGTACTTC
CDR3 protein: CASSYQPGVQETQYF

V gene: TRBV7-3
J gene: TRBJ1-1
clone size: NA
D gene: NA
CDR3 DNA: TGTGCCAGCAGTCTTACAGGGTACACTGAAGCTTTCTTT
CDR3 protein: CASSLTGYTEAFF

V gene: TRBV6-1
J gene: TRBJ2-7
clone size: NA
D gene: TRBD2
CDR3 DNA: TGTGCCAGCAGTGAGACTAGCGGGAGGGCCGAGTGGGAGCAGTACTTC
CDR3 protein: CASSETSGRAEWEQYF

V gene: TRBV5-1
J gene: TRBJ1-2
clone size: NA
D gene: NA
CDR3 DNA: TGCGCCAGCAGCTCCTACCCACAGGGTAACTATGGCTACACCTTC
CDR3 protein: CASSSYPQGNYGYTF

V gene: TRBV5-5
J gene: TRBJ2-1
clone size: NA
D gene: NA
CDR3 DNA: TGTGCCAGCAGCTCGGGTGGGGTCTACAATGAGCAGTTCTTC
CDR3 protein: CASSSGGVYNEQFF

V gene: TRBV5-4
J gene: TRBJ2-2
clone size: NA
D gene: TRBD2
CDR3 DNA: TGTGCCAGCAGCGTGACTAGCGGGAGGAACACCGGGGAGCTGTTTTTT
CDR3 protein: CASSVTSGRNTGELFF

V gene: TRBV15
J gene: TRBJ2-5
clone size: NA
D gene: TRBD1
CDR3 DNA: TGTGCCACCAGCAGAGATCTGAGGGCAGGGGGACAAGAGACCCAGTACTTC
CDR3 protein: CATSRDLRAGGQETQYF

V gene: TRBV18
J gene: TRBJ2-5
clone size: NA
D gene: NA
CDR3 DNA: TGTGCCAGCTCACCCCGGCTCCAAGAGACCCAGTACTTC
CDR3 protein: CASSPRLQETQYF

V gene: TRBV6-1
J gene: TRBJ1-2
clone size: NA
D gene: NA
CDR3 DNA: TGTGCCAGCATGAGGTGGTTACAAAACTATGGCTACACCTTC
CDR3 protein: CASMRWLQNYGYTF

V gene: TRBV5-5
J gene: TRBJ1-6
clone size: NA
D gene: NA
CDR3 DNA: TGTGCCAGCGGTTGGGTCGGGTCACCCCTCCACTTT
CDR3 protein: CASGWVGSPLHF

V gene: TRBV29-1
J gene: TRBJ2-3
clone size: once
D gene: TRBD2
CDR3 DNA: TGCAGCGTTCAGAGACTAGCTGTTACCCTGGATACGCAGTATTTT
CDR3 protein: CSVQRLAVTLDTQYF

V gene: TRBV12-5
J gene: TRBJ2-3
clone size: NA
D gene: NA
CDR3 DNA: TGTGCTAGTGGGCCCTCTTCTAGCGTGAGCACAGATACGCAGTATTTT
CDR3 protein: CASGPSSSVSTDTQYF

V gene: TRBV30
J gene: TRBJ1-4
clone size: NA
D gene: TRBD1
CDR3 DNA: TGTGCCTGGAGTACAGGACAGGGAACCAATGAAAAACTGTTTTTT
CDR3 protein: CAWSTGQGTNEKLFF

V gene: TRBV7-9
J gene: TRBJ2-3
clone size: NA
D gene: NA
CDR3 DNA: TGTGCCAGCAGCTTAGCGGCCACCGGGACTCCCCCCTATACGCAGTATTTT
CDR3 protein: CASSLAATGTPPYTQYF

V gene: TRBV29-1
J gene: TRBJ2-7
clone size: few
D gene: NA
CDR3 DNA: TGCAGCGTTGAAGATGGGCCCGTCTACGAGCAGTACTTC
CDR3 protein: CSVEDGPVYEQYF

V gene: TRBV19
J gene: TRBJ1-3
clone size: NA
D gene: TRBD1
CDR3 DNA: TGTGCCAGTAGTATGGCAGGGACAGCTGGAAACACCATATATTTT
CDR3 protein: CASSMAGTAGNTIYF

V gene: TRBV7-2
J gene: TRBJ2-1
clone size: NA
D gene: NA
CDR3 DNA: TGTGCCAGCACCCAGGACGCTCTGAGCGCGAAGGTCTTC
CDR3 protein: CASTQDALSAKVF